This record looks at one TCR beta chain sequence and its context. Repertoires were generated with immunoSEQ multiplex PCR, while TCRdb's copy carries only in-frame clones and drops some. Of around 72,000 clones in the sample, 91% are singletons; the top ten hold roughly 0.4%. This specimen belongs to a study of technical replicates of blood from four donors. V was trimmed by 4 bases and J by 4 bases, leaving 22 bases between them. Germline CDR1 MDHEN, CDR2 SYDVKM. The CDR3 covers 18 residues. J is TRBJ2-2 and V is TRBV28, with a tentative D call TRBD2 (7 bases). This receptor was taken from a human donor in good health. Some clones in this sample may be carry-over from other donors' samples. The specimen sequenced was T cells isolated from PBMCs. The CDR3 is CASSYRHGRGGSTGELFF. CDR3 nucleotides: TGTGCCAGCAGTTACCGGCATGGAAGGGGGGGCTCCACCGGGGAGCTGTTTTTT.